The source of this T cell receptor beta chain is a study of blood T cell repertoires in COVID-19. Study in general: Spain, Italy and the United States supplied samples that represented acute and convalescent COVID-19.

In the original processing: Researchers report that nucleated cell counts were estimated from reference gene primer amplification. Assay: immunoSEQ multiplex PCR; the TCRdb copy retains only in-frame clones and omits some. The V and J calls and clone size are taken from that table; D and trimming were inferred from the DNA. This sample yields 350,000 to 450,000 clones, of which about 89% are seen a single time; roughly 2.1% belongs to the top ten. Seattle patients were enrolled during active infection and followed longitudinally. The CDR3 has 16 residues. In germline, CDR1 is SGHTA, CDR2 FQGNSA. V shed 7 bases and J shed 5 bases, with 20 bases lying between them.

Sample: peripheral blood. The sequence came from a woman aged 60-70 years with COVID-19, enrolled during active disease. V is TRBV7-2 and J is TRBJ2-2; perhaps TRBD2 as D (7 bases). The CDR3 sequence: CASTRGWAGATGELFF. The CDR3 DNA follows: TGTGCCAGCACCCGTGGGTGGGCGGGGGCAACCGGGGAGCTGTTTTTT.